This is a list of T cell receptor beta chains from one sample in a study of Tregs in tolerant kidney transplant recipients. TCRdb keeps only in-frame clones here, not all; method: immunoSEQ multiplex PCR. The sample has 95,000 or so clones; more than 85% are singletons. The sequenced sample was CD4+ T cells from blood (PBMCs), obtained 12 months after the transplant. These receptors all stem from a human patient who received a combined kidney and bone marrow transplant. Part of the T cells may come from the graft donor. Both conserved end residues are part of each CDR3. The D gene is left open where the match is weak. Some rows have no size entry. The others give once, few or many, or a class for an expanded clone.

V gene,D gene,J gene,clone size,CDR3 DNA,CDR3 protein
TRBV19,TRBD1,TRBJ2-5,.,TGTGCCAGTAGTTACCGGGACAGGGAAGAGACCCAGTACTTC,CASSYRDREETQYF
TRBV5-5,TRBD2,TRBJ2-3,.,TGTGCCAGCAGCTACAACTACGGCGGGGGGCACATCCCCAATACGCAGTATTTT,CASSYNYGGGHIPNTQYF
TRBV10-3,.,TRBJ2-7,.,TGTGCCATCAGTGACGGGTGGGAGAGGTTCCACGAGCAGTACTTC,CAISDGWERFHEQYF
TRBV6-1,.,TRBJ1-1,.,TGTGCCAGCAGTGAATTGTACAGGGCTGAAGCTTTCTTT,CASSELYRAEAFF
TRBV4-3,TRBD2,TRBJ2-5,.,TGCGCCAGCAGCCAAGTGGGACTAGCGGGGGAAGAGACCCAGTACTTC,CASSQVGLAGEETQYF
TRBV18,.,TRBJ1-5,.,TGTGCCAGCTCACCAGAAGGGGTTAGCAATCAGCCCCAGCATTTT,CASSPEGVSNQPQHF
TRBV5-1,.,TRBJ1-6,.,TGCGCCAGCAGCTTAGCCCAGGGGTACTCCTATAATTCACCCCTCCACTTT,CASSLAQGYSYNSPLHF
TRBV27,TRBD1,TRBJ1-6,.,TGTGCCAGCAGTGGATTCAGGGGGCGAAATTCACCCCTCCACTTT,CASSGFRGRNSPLHF
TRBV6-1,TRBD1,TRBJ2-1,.,TGTGCCAGCATCAGGCGGACAGGGGCCTACAATGAGCAGTTCTTC,CASIRRTGAYNEQFF
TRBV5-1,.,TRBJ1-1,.,TGCGCCAGCAGCTCCCATTGGGGGCAGAACACTGAAGCTTTCTTT,CASSSHWGQNTEAFF
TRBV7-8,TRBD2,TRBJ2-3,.,TGTGCCAGCAGCCCAAGGGGAGGGGTCACAGATACGCAGTATTTT,CASSPRGGVTDTQYF
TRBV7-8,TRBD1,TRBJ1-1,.,TGTGCCAGCAGCTCAGACAGGGACAGGGCGAACACTGAAGCTTTCTTT,CASSSDRDRANTEAFF
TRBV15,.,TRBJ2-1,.,TGTGCCACCAGCAGAGCGGGAGATCCTTGGAGTGAGCAGTTCTTC,CATSRAGDPWSEQFF
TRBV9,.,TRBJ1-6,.,TGTGCCAGCAGCGCAGCGAGCGGGGGCTTTGGTTCACCCCTCCACTTT,CASSAASGGFGSPLHF
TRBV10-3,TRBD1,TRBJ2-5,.,TGTGCCATCAGTGGACAGGGGGTGGGAGAGACCCAGTACTTC,CAISGQGVGETQYF
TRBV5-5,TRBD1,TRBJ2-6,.,TGTGCCAGCAGCTTTCCAGGGGGTCCCCTCACCGGGGGGGCCAACGTCCTGACTTTC,CASSFPGGPLTGGANVLTF
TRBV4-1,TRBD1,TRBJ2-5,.,TGCGCCAGCAGCCAAGGACAGGGGGCGGGAGAGACCCAGTACTTC,CASSQGQGAGETQYF
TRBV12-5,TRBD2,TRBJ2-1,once,TGTGCTAGTGGTTTGGTAGGGGGACTAGCATTTCATGAGCAGTTCTTC,CASGLVGGLAFHEQFF
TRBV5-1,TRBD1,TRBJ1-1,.,TGCGCCAGCAGCTTCCGGACAGGGGACCACACTGAAGCTTTCTTT,CASSFRTGDHTEAFF
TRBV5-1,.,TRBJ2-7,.,TGCGCCAGCAGCCCGAGAGGCGCGGGTCCCTCCTACGAGCAGTACTTC,CASSPRGAGPSYEQYF
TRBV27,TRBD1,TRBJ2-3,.,TGTGCCAGCAGGGCACAGGGACAGGTCACAGATACGCAGTATTTT,CASRAQGQVTDTQYF
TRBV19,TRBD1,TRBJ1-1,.,TGTGCCAGTACCCCGAGGACAGGCACGAACACTGAAGCTTTCTTT,CASTPRTGTNTEAFF
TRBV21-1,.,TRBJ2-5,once,TGTGCCAGCAGCTTCAGGGGAGAGACCCAGTACTTC,CASSFRGETQYF
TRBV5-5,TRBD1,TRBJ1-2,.,TGTGCCAGCAACCCGGGACAGGGGTGGGACTATGGCTACACCTTC,CASNPGQGWDYGYTF
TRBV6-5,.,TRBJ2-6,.,TGTGCCAGCAGACGCCAGGGCTCTGGGGCCAACGTCCTGACTTTC,CASRRQGSGANVLTF
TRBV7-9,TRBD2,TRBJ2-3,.,TGTGCCAGCAGATACGGACTAGCGGGGATAGGTACGCAGTATTTT,CASRYGLAGIGTQYF
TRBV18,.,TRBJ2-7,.,TGTGCCAGCTCACAGGAGGTATGGGAGGAGCAGTACTTC,CASSQEVWEEQYF
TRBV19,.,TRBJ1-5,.,.,CASSIMAGALRQHF
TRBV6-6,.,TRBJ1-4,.,TGTGCCAGCAGGGTAGAGGGAGGGGTTGGTGAAAAACTGTTTTTT,CASRVEGGVGEKLFF
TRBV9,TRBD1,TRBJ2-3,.,TGTGCCAGCAGCGTAGACAGGGGGGATACGCAGTATTTT,CASSVDRGDTQYF
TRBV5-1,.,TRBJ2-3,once,TGCGCCAGCAGCTTGCCCCCTAGAGATACGCAGTATTTT,CASSLPPRDTQYF
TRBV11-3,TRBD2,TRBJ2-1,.,TGTGCCAGCAGCGGAGGGACTAGCGGATACAATGAGCAGTTCTTC,CASSGGTSGYNEQFF
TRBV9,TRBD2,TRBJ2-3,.,TGTGCCAGCAGCGTAGAAGTACTAGCGGGGCTGACAGATACGCAGTATTTT,CASSVEVLAGLTDTQYF
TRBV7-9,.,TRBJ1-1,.,TGTGCCAGCAGCTTACACAGACCTTTACCCAAGAACACTGAAGCTTTCTTT,CASSLHRPLPKNTEAFF
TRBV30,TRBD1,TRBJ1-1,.,TGTGCCTGGACGACAGGGGGTGAAGCTTTCTTT,CAWTTGGEAFF
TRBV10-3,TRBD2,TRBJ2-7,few,TGTGCCATCAGTGAGTCTCGGGGGGACGGCGAGCAGTACTTC,CAISESRGDGEQYF
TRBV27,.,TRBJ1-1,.,TGTGCCAGCAGTTTACTCGGACATTTGAACACTGAAGCTTTCTTT,CASSLLGHLNTEAFF
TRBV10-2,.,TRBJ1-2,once,TGCGCCAGCAGCGCAGACACCTATGGCTACACCTTC,CASSADTYGYTF
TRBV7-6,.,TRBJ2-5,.,TGTGCCAGCAGCTTAGGAGTAGAGACCCAGTACTTC,CASSLGVETQYF
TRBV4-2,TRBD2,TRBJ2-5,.,TGTGCCAGCAGCCCTGGGACTAGCGGGAGGGCCGGGGGAGAGACCCAGTACTTC,CASSPGTSGRAGGETQYF
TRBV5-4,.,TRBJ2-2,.,TGTGCCAGCAGCTTGGTTCAAGCTAACACCGGGGAGCTGTTTTTT,CASSLVQANTGELFF
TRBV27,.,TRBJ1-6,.,TGTGCCAGCAGTTTCGAAACAGTGTTAGGCAATTCCCCCCTCCACTTT,CASSFETVLGNSPLHF
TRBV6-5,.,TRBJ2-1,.,TGTGCCAGCAGTCAACCCGGGAACACATATGAGCAGTTCTTC,CASSQPGNTYEQFF
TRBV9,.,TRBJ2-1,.,TGTGCCAGCAGCCAAGGACAGCCCCCTTCCTACAATGAGCAGTTCTTC,CASSQGQPPSYNEQFF
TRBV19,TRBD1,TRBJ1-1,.,TGTGCCAGTAGTAGGGGGGACAGGGGGCTAAGGACTGAAGCTTTCTTT,CASSRGDRGLRTEAFF
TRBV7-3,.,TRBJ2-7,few,TGTGCCAGCAGCTCTGGGACATTCCCCTACGAGCAGTACTTC,CASSSGTFPYEQYF